These T cell receptor beta chains were read from a single sample in a study of blood T cell repertoires in COVID-19. Repertoires were generated with immunoSEQ multiplex PCR, while TCRdb's copy carries only in-frame clones and drops some. The sample includes roughly 500,000 clones, roughly 90% of them seen just once. The sample was PBMCs or T cells enriched from blood (not recorded which). These receptors all stem from a woman aged 40 to 55 who had recovered from COVID-19. Both conserved end residues are trimmed from each CDR3. Fields, in order: D gene, clone size, J gene, V gene, CDR3 protein. The D gene is left open where the match is weak. Clone sizes are given selectively: once, few, many, or a class where the clone is expanded.

>TRBD1|-|TRBJ2-2|TRBV2
ASMTGLEYTGELF
>TRBD2|-|TRBJ2-1|TRBV30
AWTASGRAQF
>-|-|TRBJ2-3|TRBV28
ASSLSAFYDTQY
>-|-|TRBJ1-2|TRBV6-5
ASRGGTAYGYT
>-|-|TRBJ2-2|TRBV7-2
ATRGEGQAVGELF
>TRBD1|-|TRBJ1-1|TRBV5-1
ASSLRQGFNTEAF
>-|-|TRBJ1-1|TRBV6-5
ASRVQVTEAF
>TRBD1|-|TRBJ1-1|TRBV25-1
ASSEVGTGVGTEAF
>TRBD1|-|TRBJ2-1|TRBV7-8
ASGTRDSLYNEQF
>-|-|TRBJ1-5|TRBV20-1
SASRNGQFIQPQH
>TRBD1|-|TRBJ1-2|TRBV11-2
ASSLTRDRDFYGYT
>TRBD1|-|TRBJ1-3|TRBV3-1/TRBV3-2
ASSQGYAGGDSGNTIY
>-|-|TRBJ2-5|TRBV24-1
ATSAMETQY
>-|-|TRBJ1-2|TRBV24-1
ATSASGWNYGYT
>-|-|TRBJ2-5|TRBV30
AWSYREFETQY
>-|-|TRBJ2-7|TRBV6-1
ASSELDRSYEQY
>-|once|TRBJ1-2|TRBV7-9
ASSLAERDGYT
>-|once|TRBJ1-6|TRBV12-3/TRBV12-4
ASSQRPSPLH
>TRBD1|-|TRBJ1-1|TRBV30
AWSPGTGRGTEAF
>-|-|TRBJ2-3|TRBV7-9
ASSLSQGGRTDTQY
>-|few|TRBJ1-1|TRBV10-3
AISVQGNTEAF